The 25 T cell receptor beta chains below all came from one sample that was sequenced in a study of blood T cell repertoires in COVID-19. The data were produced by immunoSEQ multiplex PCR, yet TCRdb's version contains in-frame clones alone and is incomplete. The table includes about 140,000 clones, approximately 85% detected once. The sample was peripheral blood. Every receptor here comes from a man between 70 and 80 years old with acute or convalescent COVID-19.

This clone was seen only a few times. CDR3 region: CASSNPGGSGNTIYF. DNA of the CDR3: TGTGCCAGTAGTAATCCGGGGGGGTCTGGAAACACCATATATTTT. This chain uses TRBV19 with TRBJ1-3, with D possibly being TRBD1 (5 bases). The CDR3 contains 15 residues. V was cut by 4 bases and J by 1 base, with 11 bases left in between. Per the germline V gene, CDR1 is LNHDA and CDR2 is SQIVND (reference sequence).

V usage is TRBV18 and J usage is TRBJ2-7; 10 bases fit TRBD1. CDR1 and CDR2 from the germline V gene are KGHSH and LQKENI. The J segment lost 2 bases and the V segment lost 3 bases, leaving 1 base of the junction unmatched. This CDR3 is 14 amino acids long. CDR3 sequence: CASSPGTGAYEQYF. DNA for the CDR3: TGTGCCAGCTCACCCGGGACAGGGGCCTACGAGCAGTACTTC.

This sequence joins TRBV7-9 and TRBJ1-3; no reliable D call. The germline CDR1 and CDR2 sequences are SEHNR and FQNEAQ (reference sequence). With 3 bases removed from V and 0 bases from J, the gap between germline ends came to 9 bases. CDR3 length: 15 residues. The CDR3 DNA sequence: TGTGCCAGCAGCTTTACACAGAGCTCTGGAAACACCATATATTTT. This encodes CASSFTQSSGNTIYF.

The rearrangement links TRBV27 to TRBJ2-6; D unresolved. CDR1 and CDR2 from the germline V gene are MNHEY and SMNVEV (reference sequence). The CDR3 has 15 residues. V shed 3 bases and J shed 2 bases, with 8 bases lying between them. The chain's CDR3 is CASSLVSAGANVLTF. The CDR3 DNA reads TGTGCCAGCAGTTTGGTCTCGGCTGGGGCCAACGTCCTGACTTTC.

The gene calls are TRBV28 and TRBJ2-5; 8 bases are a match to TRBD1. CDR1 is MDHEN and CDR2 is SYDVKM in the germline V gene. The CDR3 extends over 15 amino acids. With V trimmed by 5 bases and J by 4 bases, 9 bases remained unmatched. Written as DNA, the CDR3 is TGTGCCAGCAGTCCCCGGACAGGGAAGGGAGAGACCCAGTACTTC. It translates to CASSPRTGKGETQYF.

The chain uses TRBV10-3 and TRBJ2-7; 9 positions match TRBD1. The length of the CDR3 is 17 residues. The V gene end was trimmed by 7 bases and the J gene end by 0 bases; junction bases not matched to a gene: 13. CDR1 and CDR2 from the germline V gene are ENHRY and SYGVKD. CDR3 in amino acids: CAINSTGGDASSYEQYF. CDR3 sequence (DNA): TGTGCCATCAATAGTACAGGGGGCGACGCCAGCTCCTACGAGCAGTACTTC.

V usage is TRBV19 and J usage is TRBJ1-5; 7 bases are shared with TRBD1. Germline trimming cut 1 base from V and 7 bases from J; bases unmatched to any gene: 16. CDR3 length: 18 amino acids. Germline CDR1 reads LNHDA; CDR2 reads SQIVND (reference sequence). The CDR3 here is CASSIGGSARQGGQPQHF. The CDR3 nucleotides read TGTGCCAGTAGTATAGGAGGGTCTGCTCGACAGGGCGGGCAGCCCCAGCATTTT.

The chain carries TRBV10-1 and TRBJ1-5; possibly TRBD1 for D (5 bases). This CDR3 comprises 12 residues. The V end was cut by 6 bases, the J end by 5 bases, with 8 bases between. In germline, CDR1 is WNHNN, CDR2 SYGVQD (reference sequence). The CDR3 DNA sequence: TGCGCCAGCAGCATAGGGGATCAGCCCCAGCATTTT. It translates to CASSIGDQPQHF.

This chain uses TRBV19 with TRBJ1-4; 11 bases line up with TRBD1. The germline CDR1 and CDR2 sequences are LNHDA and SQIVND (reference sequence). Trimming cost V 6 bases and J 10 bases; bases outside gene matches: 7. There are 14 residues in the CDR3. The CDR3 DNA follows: TGTGCCAGTAGCCCGGACAGGGGGCTTCGAAAACTGTTTTTT. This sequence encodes CASSPDRGLRKLFF.

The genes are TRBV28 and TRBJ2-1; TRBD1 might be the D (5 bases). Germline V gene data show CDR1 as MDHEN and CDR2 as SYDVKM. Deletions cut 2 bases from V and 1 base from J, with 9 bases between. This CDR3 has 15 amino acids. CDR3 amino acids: CASSLPDSSYNEQFF. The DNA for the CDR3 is TGTGCCAGCAGTTTACCAGACAGTTCCTACAATGAGCAGTTCTTC.

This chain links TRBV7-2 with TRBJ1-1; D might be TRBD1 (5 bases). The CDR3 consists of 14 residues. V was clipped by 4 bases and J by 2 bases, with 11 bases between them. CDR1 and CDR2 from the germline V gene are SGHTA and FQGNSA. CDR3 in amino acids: CASSSTRANTEAFF. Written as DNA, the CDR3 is TGTGCCAGCAGCTCGACCAGGGCTAACACTGAAGCTTTCTTT.

The CDR3 protein is CASSLSGDRGAYGYTF. The CDR3 DNA follows: TGTGCCAGCAGTTTATCGGGCGACAGGGGGGCCTATGGCTACACCTTC. This sequence joins TRBV27 and TRBJ1-2; 9 nucleotides line up with TRBD1. J lost 4 bases, V lost 0 bases, and 6 bases had no gene match. The CDR3 spans 16 residues. Germline values: CDR1 MNHEY, CDR2 SMNVEV (reference sequence).

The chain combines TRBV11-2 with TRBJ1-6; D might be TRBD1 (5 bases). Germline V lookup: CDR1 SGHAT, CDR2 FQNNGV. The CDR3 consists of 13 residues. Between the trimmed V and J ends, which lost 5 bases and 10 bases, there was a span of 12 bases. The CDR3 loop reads CASSRDRLSPLHF. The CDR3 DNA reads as TGTGCCAGCAGCCGTGACAGACTCTCACCCCTCCACTTT.

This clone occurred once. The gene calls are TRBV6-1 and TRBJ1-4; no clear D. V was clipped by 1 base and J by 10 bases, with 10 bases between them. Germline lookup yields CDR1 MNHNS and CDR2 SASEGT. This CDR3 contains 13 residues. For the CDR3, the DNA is TGTGCCAGCAGTGAAGAGAGTTTTTTAAAACTGTTTTTT. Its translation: CASSEESFLKLFF.

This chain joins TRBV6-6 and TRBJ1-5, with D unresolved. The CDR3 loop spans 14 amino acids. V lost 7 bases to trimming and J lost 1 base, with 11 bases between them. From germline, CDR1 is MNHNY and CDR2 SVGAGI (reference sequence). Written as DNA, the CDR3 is TGTGCCAGCAAGGAGGGTCTCAGCAATCAGCCCCAGCATTTT. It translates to CASKEGLSNQPQHF.

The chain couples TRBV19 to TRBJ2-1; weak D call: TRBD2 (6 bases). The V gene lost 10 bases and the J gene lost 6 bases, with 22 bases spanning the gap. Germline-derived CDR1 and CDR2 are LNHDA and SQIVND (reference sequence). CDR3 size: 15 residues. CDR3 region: CATETMEGRSNEQFF. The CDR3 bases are TGTGCCACCGAGACCATGGAGGGCCGATCCAATGAGCAGTTCTTC.

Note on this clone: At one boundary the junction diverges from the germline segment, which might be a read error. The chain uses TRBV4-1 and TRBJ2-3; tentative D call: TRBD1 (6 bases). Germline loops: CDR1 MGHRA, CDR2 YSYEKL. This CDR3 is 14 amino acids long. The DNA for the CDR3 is TGCGCCAGCAGCCAAACAGGGAGCAGAGATACGCAGTATTTT. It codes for CASSQTGSRDTQYF.

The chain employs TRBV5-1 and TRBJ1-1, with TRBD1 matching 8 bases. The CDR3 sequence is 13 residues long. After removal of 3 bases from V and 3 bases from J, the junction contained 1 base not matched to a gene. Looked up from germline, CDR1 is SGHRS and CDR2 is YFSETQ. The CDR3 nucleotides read TGCGCCAGCAGCTGGGGACAGGACACTGAAGCTTTCTTT. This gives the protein CASSWGQDTEAFF.

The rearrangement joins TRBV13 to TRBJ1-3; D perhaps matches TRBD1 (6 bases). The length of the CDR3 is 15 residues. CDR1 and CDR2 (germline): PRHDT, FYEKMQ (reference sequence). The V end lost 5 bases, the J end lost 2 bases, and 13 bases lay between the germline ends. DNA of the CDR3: TGTGCCAGCAGCCAACTCCAGGGGACTGGAAACACCATATATTTT. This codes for CASSQLQGTGNTIYF.

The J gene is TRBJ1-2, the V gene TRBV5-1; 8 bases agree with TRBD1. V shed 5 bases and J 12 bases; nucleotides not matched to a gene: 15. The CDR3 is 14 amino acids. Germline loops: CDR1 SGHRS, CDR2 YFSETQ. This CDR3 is CASREISQGARDTF. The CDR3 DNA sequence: TGCGCCAGCAGGGAAATTTCTCAGGGGGCACGCGACACCTTC.

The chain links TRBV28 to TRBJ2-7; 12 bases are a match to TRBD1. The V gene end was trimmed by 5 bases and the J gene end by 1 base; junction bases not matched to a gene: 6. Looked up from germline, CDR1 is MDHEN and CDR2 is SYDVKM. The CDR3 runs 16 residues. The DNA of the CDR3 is TGTGCCAGCAGTACCGGGACAGGGGGCGCTTCCTACGAGCAGTACTTC. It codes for CASSTGTGGASYEQYF. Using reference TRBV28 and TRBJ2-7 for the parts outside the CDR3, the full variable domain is DVKVTQSSRYLVKRTGEKVFLECVQDMDHENMFWYRQDPGLGLRLIYFSYDVKMKEKGDIPEGYSVSREKKERFSLILESASTNQTSMYLCASSTGTGGASYEQYFGPGTRLTVT.

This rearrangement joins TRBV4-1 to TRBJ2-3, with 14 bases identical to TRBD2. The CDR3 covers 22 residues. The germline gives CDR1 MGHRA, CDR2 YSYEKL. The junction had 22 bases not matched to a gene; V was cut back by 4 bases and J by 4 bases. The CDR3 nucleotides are TGCGCCAGCAGCCTGGGACAGGGGGCTCGGGGACTAGCGGGAGAGAGTGCAGATACGCAGTATTTT. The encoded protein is CASSLGQGARGLAGESADTQYF.

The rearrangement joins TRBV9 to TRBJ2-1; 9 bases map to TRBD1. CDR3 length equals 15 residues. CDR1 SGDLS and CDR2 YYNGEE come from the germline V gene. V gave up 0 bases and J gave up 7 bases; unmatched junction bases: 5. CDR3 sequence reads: CASSVGGTGLNEQFF. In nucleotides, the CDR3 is TGTGCCAGCAGCGTAGGAGGGACAGGGTTGAATGAGCAGTTCTTC. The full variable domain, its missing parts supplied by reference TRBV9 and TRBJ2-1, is DSGVTQTPKHLITATGQRVTLRCSPRSGDLSVYWYQQSLDQGLQFLIQYYNGEERAKGNILERFSAQQFPDLHSELNLSSLELGDSALYFCASSVGGTGLNEQFFGPGTRLTVL.

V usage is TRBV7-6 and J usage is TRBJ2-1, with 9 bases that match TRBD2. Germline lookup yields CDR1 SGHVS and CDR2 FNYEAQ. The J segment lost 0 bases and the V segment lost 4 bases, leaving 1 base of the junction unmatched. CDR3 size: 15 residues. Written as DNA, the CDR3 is TGTGCCAGCAGCTCACTAGCGGGCTCCTACAATGAGCAGTTCTTC. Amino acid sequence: CASSSLAGSYNEQFF.

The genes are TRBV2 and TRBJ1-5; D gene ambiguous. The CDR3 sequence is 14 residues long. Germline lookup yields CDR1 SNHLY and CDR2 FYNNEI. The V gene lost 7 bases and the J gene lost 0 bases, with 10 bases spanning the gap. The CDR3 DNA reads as TGTGCCAGCAAGGCAACAGCTAGCAATCAGCCCCAGCATTTT. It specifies CASKATASNQPQHF.